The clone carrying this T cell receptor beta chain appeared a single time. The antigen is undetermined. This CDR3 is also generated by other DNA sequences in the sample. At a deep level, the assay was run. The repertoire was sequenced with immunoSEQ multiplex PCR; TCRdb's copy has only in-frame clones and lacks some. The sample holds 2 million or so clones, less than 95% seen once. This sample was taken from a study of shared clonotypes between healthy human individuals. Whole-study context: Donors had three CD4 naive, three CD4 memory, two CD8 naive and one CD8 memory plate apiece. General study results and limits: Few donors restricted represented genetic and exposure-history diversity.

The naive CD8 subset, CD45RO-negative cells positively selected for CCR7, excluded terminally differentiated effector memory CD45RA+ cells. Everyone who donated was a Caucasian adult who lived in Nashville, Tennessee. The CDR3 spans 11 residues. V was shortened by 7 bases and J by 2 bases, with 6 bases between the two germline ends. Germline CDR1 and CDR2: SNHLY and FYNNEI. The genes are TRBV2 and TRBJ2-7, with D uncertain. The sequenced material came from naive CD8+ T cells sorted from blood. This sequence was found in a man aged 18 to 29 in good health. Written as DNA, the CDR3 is TGTGCCAGCACCGGTACCTACGAGCAGTACTTC. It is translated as CASTGTYEQYF.